This T cell receptor beta chain was identified during a study of blood T cell repertoires in COVID-19. Study details: Donors in the United States, Italy and Spain gave samples during acute or convalescent COVID-19.

The data were produced by immunoSEQ multiplex PCR, yet TCRdb's version contains in-frame clones alone and is incomplete. The sample includes 140,000 to 150,000 clones, around 87% of them seen just once. Sequenced: PBMCs or T cells enriched from blood (not recorded which). The receptor was isolated from a woman aged 25 to 39 with acute COVID-19.

CDR3 in DNA: TGTGCCAGCAGCTTGGGGCTTATTCGGGAGGGAATGGTCAAAAACATTCAGTACTTC. Translating gives CASSLGLIREGMVKNIQYF. This chain connects TRBV5-8 to TRBJ2-4, with 8 positions matching TRBD2. V gave up 0 bases and J gave up 3 bases; unmatched junction bases: 14. The V gene's germline CDR1 is SGHTS and CDR2 YDEGEE. The CDR3 sequence is 19 residues long.